This TCR beta chain was obtained from a study of Ad26.COV2.S vaccination and SARS-CoV-2 variants. Study as a whole: Vaccine-arm donor from the placebo-controlled COV1001 Ad26.COV2.S trial. Intramuscular Ad26.COV2.S at 5x10^10 or 1x10^11 viral particles. The study's findings and limits: The study found higher spike-specific TCR breadth in vaccine than placebo recipients.

The assay was immunoSEQ multiplex PCR, and TCRdb's table has in-frame clones only and misses some. Of about 450,000 clones detected, 80% to 90% appear once; the ten largest clones hold approximately 2.5%. The germline V gene encodes CDR1 SGHRS and CDR2 YFSETQ. V was clipped by 1 base and J by 4 bases, with 10 bases between them. This CDR3 comprises 14 residues. Noted treatment: 15 to 20 received Ad26.COV2.S at low or high dose, single or two shots; about 5 received placebo; per-sample allocation not given. Specimens were obtained on day 63 following the first vaccine or placebo injection. This adult donor, from Boston, was 18-55 years old. Comments on this clone: No antigen is known for it.

The rearrangement uses TRBV5-1 and TRBJ2-3; the D is unclear. Sequenced material: peripheral blood, taken in a trial of Ad26.COV2.S vaccine versus placebo. The receptor comes from a person between 18 and 65 years old who received the Ad26.COV2.S COVID-19 vaccine or a placebo. The CDR3 coding sequence is TGCGCCAGCAGCTTGAGACGTAACCCAGATACGCAGTATTTT. This sequence encodes CASSLRRNPDTQYF.